The rows below give T cell receptor beta chains drawn from one sample of a study of response to subunit inactivated influenza vaccine. TCRdb used MiXCR to reprocess the RT-PCR reads, holding one entry per CDR3 protein. The sample has 650,000 to 800,000 distinct CDR3 sequences; around 18% are singletons. The sequences come from PBMCs from blood, collected 5 days after vaccination. The origin of the receptors is a man in his forties or fifties who received an inactivated influenza vaccine. CDR3s include the opening cysteine and the closing phenylalanine or tryptophan. Each record gives: clone size, D gene, J gene, V gene, CDR3 protein, CDR3 DNA. D genes are given only for firm matches. For some rows the clone size is stated as once, few or many, or as a class when expanded; others skip it.

clone_size: .
d_call: .
j_call: TRBJ2-1
v_call: TRBV7-2
cdr3_aa: CASSYFSSSYNEQFF
cdr3_nt: TGTGCCAGCAGCTATTTTAGTAGCTCCTACAATGAGCAGTTCTTC

clone_size: many
d_call: .
j_call: TRBJ2-3
v_call: TRBV6-5
cdr3_aa: CASSYTGTDTQYF
cdr3_nt: TGTGCCAGCAGTTACACCGGAACAGATACGCAGTATTTT

clone_size: few
d_call: TRBD1
j_call: TRBJ1-5
v_call: TRBV20-1
cdr3_aa: CSATGQGSYSNQPQHF
cdr3_nt: TGCAGTGCTACCGGACAGGGCTCGTATAGCAATCAGCCCCAGCATTTT

clone_size: many
d_call: .
j_call: TRBJ1-2
v_call: TRBV20-1
cdr3_aa: CSARAYGYTF
cdr3_nt: TGCAGTGCCAGGGCATATGGCTACACCTTC

clone_size: once
d_call: .
j_call: TRBJ2-7
v_call: TRBV28
cdr3_aa: CASRKRGGYEQYF
cdr3_nt: TGTGCCAGCAGAAAGAGAGGCGGCTACGAGCAGTACTTC

clone_size: .
d_call: TRBD2
j_call: TRBJ2-3
v_call: TRBV5-1
cdr3_aa: CASRKDRYTGGRTDTQYF
cdr3_nt: TGCGCCAGCAGAAAGGACCGGTATACGGGGGGGCGTACAGATACGCAGTATTTT

clone_size: many
d_call: .
j_call: TRBJ2-4
v_call: TRBV7-2
cdr3_aa: CASSLTGVKNIQYF
cdr3_nt: TGTGCCAGCAGCCTAACCGGGGTCAAAAACATTCAGTACTTC

clone_size: few
d_call: .
j_call: TRBJ2-1
v_call: TRBV6-2/TRBV6-3
cdr3_aa: CASSPGPWSYNEQFF
cdr3_nt: TGTGCCAGCAGCCCGGGTCCGTGGTCCTACAATGAGCAGTTCTTC

clone_size: many
d_call: TRBD1
j_call: TRBJ1-2
v_call: TRBV20-1
cdr3_aa: CSAREGTGYGYTF
cdr3_nt: TGCAGTGCTAGAGAAGGGACAGGCTATGGCTACACCTTC

clone_size: .
d_call: .
j_call: TRBJ2-3
v_call: TRBV20-1
cdr3_aa: CSATTPSDHTDTQYF
cdr3_nt: TGCAGTGCTACGACCCCTAGCGACCACACAGATACGCAGTATTTT

clone_size: .
d_call: TRBD2
j_call: TRBJ2-3
v_call: TRBV20-1
cdr3_aa: CSAGGRGYSGDTQYF
cdr3_nt: TGCAGTGCTGGAGGGAGGGGTTACTCGGGGGATACGCAGTATTTT

clone_size: .
d_call: .
j_call: TRBJ2-7
v_call: TRBV11-2
cdr3_aa: CASSAFVDSYEQYF
cdr3_nt: TGTGCCAGCAGCGCCTTTGTGGACAGCTACGAGCAGTACTTC

clone_size: .
d_call: .
j_call: TRBJ2-7
v_call: TRBV30
cdr3_aa: CAWSTGPGPYEQYF
cdr3_nt: TGTGCCTGGAGTACGGGGCCTGGACCCTACGAGCAGTACTTC

clone_size: few
d_call: TRBD1
j_call: TRBJ1-1
v_call: TRBV5-6
cdr3_aa: CASSLWQGAVTEAFF
cdr3_nt: TGTGCCAGCAGCTTGTGGCAGGGGGCTGTCACTGAAGCTTTCTTT

clone_size: .
d_call: .
j_call: TRBJ2-1
v_call: TRBV4-3
cdr3_aa: CASSQWVSAGEQFF
cdr3_nt: TGCGCCAGCAGCCAATGGGTTAGCGCAGGTGAGCAGTTCTTC

clone_size: few
d_call: .
j_call: TRBJ2-5
v_call: TRBV6-2/TRBV6-3
cdr3_aa: CASSLPGPPRETQYF
cdr3_nt: TGTGCCAGCAGTTTACCGGGCCCGCCCAGGGAGACCCAGTACTTC

clone_size: .
d_call: .
j_call: TRBJ2-3
v_call: TRBV7-3
cdr3_aa: CASSPRGGWDTQYF
cdr3_nt: TGTGCCAGCAGCCCACGAGGGGGGTGGGATACGCAGTATTTT

clone_size: .
d_call: .
j_call: TRBJ2-5
v_call: TRBV20-1
cdr3_aa: CSAQGIAASETQYF
cdr3_nt: TGCAGTGCGCAGGGTATTGCCGCCAGCGAGACCCAGTACTTC

clone_size: few
d_call: .
j_call: TRBJ2-6
v_call: TRBV6-1
cdr3_aa: CASSGLQGSGANVLTF
cdr3_nt: TGTGCCAGCAGTGGACTACAGGGCTCTGGGGCCAACGTCCTGACTTTC

clone_size: .
d_call: TRBD2
j_call: TRBJ2-5
v_call: TRBV12-3/TRBV12-4
cdr3_aa: CASSYGLAQETQYF
cdr3_nt: TGTGCCAGCAGCTACGGACTAGCCCAAGAGACCCAGTACTTC

clone_size: .
d_call: .
j_call: TRBJ2-2
v_call: TRBV15
cdr3_aa: CATSRASRPEYGGELFF
cdr3_nt: TGTGCCACCAGCAGAGCCTCCAGACCGGAATACGGCGGGGAGCTGTTTTTT

clone_size: few
d_call: .
j_call: TRBJ2-1
v_call: TRBV29-1
cdr3_aa: CSVETARAKYNEQFF
cdr3_nt: TGCAGCGTTGAAACGGCCAGGGCGAAGTACAATGAGCAGTTCTTC

clone_size: .
d_call: TRBD2
j_call: TRBJ2-3
v_call: TRBV20-1
cdr3_aa: CSARGGLANADTQYF
cdr3_nt: TGCAGTGCTAGAGGGGGACTAGCGAACGCAGATACGCAGTATTTT

clone_size: .
d_call: TRBD2
j_call: TRBJ2-7
v_call: TRBV6-5
cdr3_aa: CASSYFGGSFTEQYF
cdr3_nt: TGTGCCAGCAGTTACTTTGGCGGGAGCTTTACCGAGCAGTACTTC

clone_size: few
d_call: .
j_call: TRBJ2-1
v_call: TRBV11-2
cdr3_aa: CASRSDEQFF
cdr3_nt: TGTGCCAGCAGGAGCGATGAGCAGTTCTTC

clone_size: many
d_call: .
j_call: TRBJ2-4
v_call: TRBV4-3
cdr3_aa: CASSQDLTGSDIQYF
cdr3_nt: TGCGCCAGCAGCCAAGATCTTACGGGATCGGACATTCAGTACTTC

clone_size: .
d_call: .
j_call: TRBJ1-5
v_call: TRBV27
cdr3_aa: CASSPLTGRGNQPQHF
cdr3_nt: TGTGCCAGCAGTCCATTGACGGGGAGAGGTAATCAGCCCCAGCATTTT

clone_size: .
d_call: .
j_call: TRBJ1-5
v_call: TRBV12-3/TRBV12-4
cdr3_aa: CASSNSGTKGVQPQHF
cdr3_nt: TGTGCCAGCTCTAACTCCGGGACGAAAGGGGTTCAGCCCCAGCATTTT

clone_size: few
d_call: TRBD1
j_call: TRBJ1-4
v_call: TRBV20-1
cdr3_aa: CSARTGLEEKLFF
cdr3_nt: TGCAGTGCGAGGACAGGGCTCGAGGAAAAACTGTTTTTT

clone_size: many
d_call: .
j_call: TRBJ1-5
v_call: TRBV12-3/TRBV12-4
cdr3_aa: CASSFSSRNQPQHF
cdr3_nt: TGTGCCAGCAGTTTTAGTTCCCGGAACCAGCCCCAGCATTTT

clone_size: many
d_call: .
j_call: TRBJ1-5
v_call: TRBV20-1
cdr3_aa: CSAGQQNQPQHF
cdr3_nt: TGCAGTGCGGGGCAGCAAAATCAGCCCCAGCATTTT

clone_size: .
d_call: .
j_call: TRBJ1-1
v_call: TRBV7-2
cdr3_aa: CASRTGPANTEAFF
cdr3_nt: TGTGCCAGCAGAACTGGGCCAGCGAACACTGAAGCTTTCTTT

clone_size: many
d_call: .
j_call: TRBJ1-5
v_call: TRBV12-3/TRBV12-4
cdr3_aa: CASSLQGKNQPQHF
cdr3_nt: TGTGCCAGCAGCCTACAGGGCAAGAATCAGCCCCAGCATTTT

clone_size: few
d_call: .
j_call: TRBJ2-3
v_call: TRBV1
cdr3_aa: CTSSHTLLGGTDTQYF
cdr3_nt: TGCACCAGCAGCCACACTTTGCTCGGGGGCACAGATACGCAGTATTTT

clone_size: few
d_call: .
j_call: TRBJ2-1
v_call: TRBV20-1
cdr3_aa: CSARDGGTALVEQFF
cdr3_nt: TGCAGTGCTAGAGATGGGGGGACTGCTCTGGTTGAGCAGTTCTTC

clone_size: .
d_call: TRBD1
j_call: TRBJ2-7
v_call: TRBV9
cdr3_aa: CASRATGGIYEQYF
cdr3_nt: TGTGCCAGCAGAGCAACAGGGGGCATCTACGAGCAGTACTTC

clone_size: .
d_call: TRBD1
j_call: TRBJ1-1
v_call: TRBV18
cdr3_aa: CASSTLTGQMNTEAFF
cdr3_nt: TGTGCCAGCTCGACACTCACGGGACAGATGAACACTGAAGCTTTCTTT

clone_size: .
d_call: .
j_call: TRBJ2-1
v_call: TRBV5-1
cdr3_aa: CASSLGTPGGIYEQFF
cdr3_nt: TGCGCCAGCAGCTTAGGGACCCCTGGGGGAATTTACGAGCAGTTCTTC

clone_size: few
d_call: .
j_call: TRBJ2-7
v_call: TRBV7-9
cdr3_aa: CASSRNGPPYEQYF
cdr3_nt: TGTGCCAGCAGCCGTAATGGGCCACCCTACGAGCAGTACTTC

clone_size: few
d_call: .
j_call: TRBJ2-2
v_call: TRBV10-2
cdr3_aa: CASSGTTNTGELFF
cdr3_nt: TGCGCCAGCAGTGGGACGACGAACACCGGGGAGCTGTTTTTT

clone_size: many
d_call: .
j_call: TRBJ2-1
v_call: TRBV20-1
cdr3_aa: CSAVGSNEQFF
cdr3_nt: TGCAGTGCGGTAGGGAGCAATGAGCAGTTCTTC

clone_size: .
d_call: TRBD2
j_call: TRBJ2-3
v_call: TRBV6-2/TRBV6-3
cdr3_aa: CASSNPGLIWDTQYF
cdr3_nt: TGTGCCAGCAGTAACCCGGGACTAATTTGGGATACGCAGTATTTT

clone_size: .
d_call: .
j_call: TRBJ2-1
v_call: TRBV7-8
cdr3_aa: CASSPFQGTTSYNEQFF
cdr3_nt: TGTGCCAGCAGCCCCTTCCAGGGGACAACTTCCTACAATGAGCAGTTCTTC

clone_size: .
d_call: .
j_call: TRBJ2-4
v_call: TRBV7-2
cdr3_aa: CASSSPMKGRKNIQYF
cdr3_nt: TGTGCCAGCAGCTCACCAATGAAAGGACGCAAAAACATTCAGTACTTC

clone_size: .
d_call: .
j_call: TRBJ2-2
v_call: TRBV12-3/TRBV12-4
cdr3_aa: CASRRTGVQTGELFF
cdr3_nt: TGTGCCAGCAGACGAACGGGAGTCCAAACCGGGGAGCTGTTTTTT